A selection of T cell receptor beta chains follows, all from one sample in a study of breast tumors, draining lymph nodes, adjacent tissues. TCRdb fed the multiplex PCR reads into MiXCR, producing one record per CDR3 protein. The profile covers about 200,000 distinct CDR3 sequences, with 31% appearing a single time and around 4.4% taken by the ten largest. The sample was axillary lymph node tissue. These receptor sequences come from a female donor with breast cancer. Some clones in this sample may be carry-over from other donors' samples. The CDR3 runs from the conserved cysteine through the conserved F or W. The order of the fields is CDR3 length, D gene, J gene, V gene, clone size, CDR3 DNA, CDR3 protein. A D gene is named only where the DNA matches it firmly. A row's size may be missing; if present it is once, few, many or a size class.

15 | TRBD2 | TRBJ2-1 | TRBV2 | few | TGTGCCAGCAGTTACCCCACTAGCGGGTACAATGAGCAGTTCTTC | CASSYPTSGYNEQFF
13 | - | TRBJ2-5 | TRBV20-1 | many | TGCAGTGCTAGCCGGCTAGCCCAAGAGACCCAGTACTTC | CSASRLAQETQYF
15 | TRBD2 | TRBJ2-7 | TRBV7-2 | many | TGTGCCAGCAGCCCAGGGACTAGCGGACGGGACGAGCAGTACTTC | CASSPGTSGRDEQYF
13 | - | TRBJ1-2 | TRBV15 | - | TGTGCCACCAGCGGTTCGGAATCGTCCGTCTACACCTTC | CATSGSESSVYTF
16 | TRBD1 | TRBJ1-5 | TRBV18 | many | TGTGCCAGCTCACCCGCCGACAGGGGGAATAATCAGCCCCAGCATTTT | CASSPADRGNNQPQHF
15 | - | TRBJ1-4 | TRBV3-1 | many | TGTGCCAGCAGCCAAGAAGATGGGGCGGTTGAAAAACTGTTTTTT | CASSQEDGAVEKLFF
16 | - | TRBJ2-5 | TRBV15 | many | TGTGCCACCAGCAGAGATCTACGCGGGAATTGGGAGACCCAGTACTTC | CATSRDLRGNWETQYF
17 | TRBD1 | TRBJ1-5 | TRBV6-6 | - | TGTGCCAGCAGTCACGTCAGGGACAGGGGACGCAATCAGCCCCAGCATTTT | CASSHVRDRGRNQPQHF
16 | TRBD1 | TRBJ1-2 | TRBV5-6 | many | TGTGCCAGCAGCTTGCTGGACCGCCGACAGGGTGATGGCTACACCTTC | CASSLLDRRQGDGYTF
15 | TRBD2 | TRBJ2-1 | TRBV19 | many | TGTGCCAGTAGGAATAGCGGGAGTTCCTACAATGAGCAGTTCTTC | CASRNSGSSYNEQFF
11 | - | TRBJ2-7 | TRBV3-1 | many | TGTGCCAGCAGCCAAGTCTACGAGCAGTACTTC | CASSQVYEQYF
16 | TRBD2 | TRBJ2-5 | TRBV4-1 | - | TGCGCCAGCAGACGGGGGCGGGGGGGCGGTCAAGAGACCCAGTACTTC | CASRRGRGGGQETQYF
15 | TRBD1 | TRBJ1-6 | TRBV4-1 | many | TGCGCCAGCAGCCAAGAATGGACAGGGGATTCACCCCTCCACTTT | CASSQEWTGDSPLHF
12 | - | TRBJ2-7 | TRBV2 | many | TGTGCCAGCGTGGGAAACGCCTACGAGCAGTACTTC | CASVGNAYEQYF
17 | - | TRBJ1-2 | TRBV6-5 | many | TGTGCCAGCAGTCCACCCCACCCCAACAGGGTCCCCTATGGCTACACCTTC | CASSPPHPNRVPYGYTF
15 | - | TRBJ2-2 | TRBV28 | - | TGTGCCAGCATCCTACGCGGGCCCGATTCCGGGGAGCTGTTTTTT | CASILRGPDSGELFF
14 | TRBD1 | TRBJ1-2 | TRBV20-1 | many | TGCAGTGCTCCGGACAGGGGGTCTAACTATGGCTACACCTTC | CSAPDRGSNYGYTF
16 | - | TRBJ1-5 | TRBV10-3 | many | TGTGCCATCAGAGTCCTACAGGGATATAGCAATCAGCCCCAGCATTTT | CAIRVLQGYSNQPQHF
14 | TRBD1 | TRBJ2-3 | TRBV18 | many | TGTGCCAGCTCAGCGGACAGGGGGCAAGATACGCAGTATTTT | CASSADRGQDTQYF
13 | - | TRBJ2-5 | TRBV27 | few | TGTGCCAGCAGCCGGGGCGATGGGGAGACCCAGTACTTC | CASSRGDGETQYF
12 | - | TRBJ1-2 | TRBV7-2 | - | TGTGCCAGCAGCTTTCCAGACTATGGCTACCCCTTC | CASSFPDYGYPF
14 | - | TRBJ2-5 | TRBV7-2 | - | TGTGCCAGCAGCTTAGAAACAGGAGGAGAGACCCAGTACTTC | CASSLETGGETQYF
14 | - | TRBJ1-1 | TRBV9 | - | TGTGCCAGCAGCGTAGAGCCACAGAACACTGAAGCTTTCTTT | CASSVEPQNTEAFF
13 | - | TRBJ1-1 | TRBV7-3 | - | TGTGCCTGCAGCTTCGGGCCGCGGACTGAAGCTTTCTTT | CACSFGPRTEAFF
18 | TRBD1 | TRBJ2-6 | TRBV20-1 | many | TGCAGTGCTAGAAAGTCCGGGACAGGCAGCTCTGGGGCCAACGTCCTGACTTTC | CSARKSGTGSSGANVLTF
13 | - | TRBJ2-3 | TRBV13 | many | TGTGCCAGCAGCCCGCCCCGGGCAGATACGCAGTATTTT | CASSPPRADTQYF
16 | TRBD1 | TRBJ2-3 | TRBV28 | few | TGTGCCAGCAGTTCCCCCCGGAGACAGGGGGGAGATACGCAGTATTTT | CASSSPRRQGGDTQYF
13 | - | TRBJ1-1 | TRBV4-3 | - | TGCGCCAGCAGCCAAGGGGAACAGTCTGTGGCTTTCTTT | CASSQGEQSVAFF
13 | - | TRBJ2-7 | TRBV29-1 | few | TGCAGCGTTGATGTCACCTCAGGGAGAGAGCAGTACTTC | CSVDVTSGREQYF
13 | - | TRBJ1-5 | TRBV7-8 | many | TGTGCCAGCAGCCGACAGGGCAATCAGCCCCAGCATTTT | CASSRQGNQPQHF
12 | - | TRBJ2-1 | TRBV11-2 | many | TGTGCCAGCAGCTTCAATAGCGGCGAGCAGTTCTTC | CASSFNSGEQFF
20 | - | TRBJ2-7 | TRBV7-2 | once | - | CDSSFYICSARAGVAYEQYF
14 | - | TRBJ2-3 | TRBV10-3 | many | TGTGCCATCAGTCTAGGGAAAGATTCCGATACGCAGTATTTT | CAISLGKDSDTQYF
13 | TRBD2 | TRBJ2-1 | TRBV7-3 | many | TGTGCCAGCAGGGGGCTAGCGGGGGAGGAGCAGTTCTTC | CASRGLAGEEQFF
18 | - | TRBJ2-2 | TRBV7-2 | - | TGTGCCAGCAGCTTACCAGGGGCGGGGTTCGCGAACACCGGGGAGCTGTTTTTT | CASSLPGAGFANTGELFF
14 | - | TRBJ2-5 | TRBV15 | - | TGTGGCACCAGCAGAAGGTGGTTCGGGGAGACCCAGTACTTC | CGTSRRWFGETQYF
15 | - | TRBJ2-1 | TRBV9 | many | TGTGCCAGCAGCGTAGGTCGGACCGCCTACAATGAGCAGTTCTTC | CASSVGRTAYNEQFF
14 | - | TRBJ2-7 | TRBV18 | - | TGTGCCAGCTCCAGGGGCACAGACTTGGGCGAGCAGTACTTC | CASSRGTDLGEQYF
16 | - | TRBJ2-3 | TRBV6-6 | few | TGTGCCAGCAGTCACTCCTCTAGGGAGGTGACAGATACGCAGTATTTT | CASSHSSREVTDTQYF
14 | - | TRBJ2-5 | TRBV20-1 | many | TGCAGTGCTAGAAAGGGGAGCGGACAAGAGACCCAGTACTTC | CSARKGSGQETQYF
17 | TRBD2 | TRBJ2-3 | TRBV30 | few | TGTGCCTGGAGTGTAAAAAGGACTAGCTATAGTCCAGATACGCAGTATTTT | CAWSVKRTSYSPDTQYF
13 | - | TRBJ2-7 | TRBV7-3 | many | TGTGCCAGCAGCTTAACTAGCGGAGACGAGCAGTACTTC | CASSLTSGDEQYF
17 | - | TRBJ2-1 | TRBV7-3 | many | TGTGCCAGCAGCTTAATGGGGCTAGCCAACTCCTACAATGAGCAGTTCTTC | CASSLMGLANSYNEQFF
14 | - | TRBJ1-4 | TRBV5-4 | - | TGTGCCAGCAGCCGGGGGGGCCTTCATGAAAAACTGTTTTTT | CASSRGGLHEKLFF
13 | - | TRBJ1-2 | TRBV12-3/TRBV12-4 | - | TGTGCCAGCAGTTTTCCACGGCGCTCTGGAAACACCTTC | CASSFPRRSGNTF
17 | - | TRBJ1-2 | TRBV11-2 | - | TGTGCCAGCAGCTTAGAAGGATTGACGGGGCCTGGCTATGGCTACACCTTC | CASSLEGLTGPGYGYTF
15 | TRBD2 | TRBJ2-1 | TRBV4-1 | many | TGCGCCAGCAGCCCCACGGGGGGGCCCGGGAATGAGCAGTTCTTC | CASSPTGGPGNEQFF